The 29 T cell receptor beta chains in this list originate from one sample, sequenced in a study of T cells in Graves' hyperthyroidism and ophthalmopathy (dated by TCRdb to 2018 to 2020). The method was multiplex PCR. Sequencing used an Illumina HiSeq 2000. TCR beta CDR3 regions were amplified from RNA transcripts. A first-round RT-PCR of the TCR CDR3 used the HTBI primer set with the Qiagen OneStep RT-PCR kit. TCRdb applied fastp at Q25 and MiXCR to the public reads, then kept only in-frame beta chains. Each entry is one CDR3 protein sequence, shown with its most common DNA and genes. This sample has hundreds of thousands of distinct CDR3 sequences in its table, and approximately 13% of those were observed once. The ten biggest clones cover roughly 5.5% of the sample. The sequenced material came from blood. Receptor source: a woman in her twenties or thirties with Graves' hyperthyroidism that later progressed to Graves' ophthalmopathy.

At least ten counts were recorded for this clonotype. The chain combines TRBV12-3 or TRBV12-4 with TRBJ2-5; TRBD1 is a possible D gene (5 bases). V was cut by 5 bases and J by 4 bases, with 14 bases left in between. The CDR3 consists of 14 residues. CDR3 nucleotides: TGTGCCAGCAGTGCTGCCTGGGGCTCAGAGACCCAGTACTTC. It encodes CASSAAWGSETQYF.

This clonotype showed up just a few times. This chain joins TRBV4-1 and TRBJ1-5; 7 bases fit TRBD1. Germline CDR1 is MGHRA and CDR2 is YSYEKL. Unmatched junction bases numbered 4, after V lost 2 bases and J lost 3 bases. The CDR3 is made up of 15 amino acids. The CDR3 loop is CASSQQTGDNQPQHF. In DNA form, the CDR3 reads TGCGCCAGCAGCCAACAAACAGGGGACAATCAGCCCCAGCATTTT.

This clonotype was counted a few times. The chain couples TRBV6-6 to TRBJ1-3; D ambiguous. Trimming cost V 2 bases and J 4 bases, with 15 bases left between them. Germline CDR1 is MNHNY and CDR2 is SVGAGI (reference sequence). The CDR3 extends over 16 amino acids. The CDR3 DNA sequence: TGTGCCAGCAGTTACGACGCCCAGGCGCCCGGAAACACCATATATTTT. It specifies CASSYDAQAPGNTIYF.

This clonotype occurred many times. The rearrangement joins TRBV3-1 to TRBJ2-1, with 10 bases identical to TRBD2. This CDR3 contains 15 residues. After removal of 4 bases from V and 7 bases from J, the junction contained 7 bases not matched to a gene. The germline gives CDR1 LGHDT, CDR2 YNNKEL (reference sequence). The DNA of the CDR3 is TGTGCCAGCAGCCCTGGACTAGCGGCCGTGAATGAGCAGTTCTTC. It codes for CASSPGLAAVNEQFF.

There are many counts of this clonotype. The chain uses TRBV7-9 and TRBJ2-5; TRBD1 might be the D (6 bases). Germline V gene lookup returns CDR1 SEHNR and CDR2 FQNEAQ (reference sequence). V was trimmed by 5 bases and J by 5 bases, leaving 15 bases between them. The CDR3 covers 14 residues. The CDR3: CASSVTGLAETQYF. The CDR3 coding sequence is TGTGCCAGCAGCGTAACAGGGTTGGCGGAGACCCAGTACTTC. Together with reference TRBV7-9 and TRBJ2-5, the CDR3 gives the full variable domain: DTGVSQNPRHKITKRGQNVTFRCDPISEHNRLYWYRQTLGQGPEFLTYFQNEAQLEKSRLLSDRFSAERPKGSFSTLEIQRTEQGDSAMYLCASSVTGLAETQYFGPGTRLLVL.

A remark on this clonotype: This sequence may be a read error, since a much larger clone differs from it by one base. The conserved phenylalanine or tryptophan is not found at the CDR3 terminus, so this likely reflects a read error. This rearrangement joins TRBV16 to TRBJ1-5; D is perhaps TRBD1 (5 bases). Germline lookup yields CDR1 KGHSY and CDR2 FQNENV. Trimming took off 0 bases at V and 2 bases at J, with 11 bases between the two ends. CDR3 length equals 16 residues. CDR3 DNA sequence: TGTGCCAGCAGCCAATCGGCAGGGTGGGGCAATCAGCCCCAGCATTCT. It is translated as CASSQSAGWGNQPQHS.

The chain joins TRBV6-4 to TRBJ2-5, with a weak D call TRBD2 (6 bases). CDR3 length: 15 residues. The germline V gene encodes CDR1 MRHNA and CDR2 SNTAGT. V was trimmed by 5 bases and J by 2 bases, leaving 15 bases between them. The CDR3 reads CASSSPAGTQETQYF. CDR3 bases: TGTGCCAGCAGTTCTCCGGCGGGAACTCAAGAGACCCAGTACTTC.

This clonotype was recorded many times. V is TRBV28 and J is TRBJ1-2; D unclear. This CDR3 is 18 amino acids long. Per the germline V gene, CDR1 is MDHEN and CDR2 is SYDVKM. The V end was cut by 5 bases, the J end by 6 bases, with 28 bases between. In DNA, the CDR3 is TGTGCCAGCAGTCCCCTCAGGAAAGGTCATCGAAAAGGAGATGGCTACACCTTC. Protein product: CASSPLRKGHRKGDGYTF.

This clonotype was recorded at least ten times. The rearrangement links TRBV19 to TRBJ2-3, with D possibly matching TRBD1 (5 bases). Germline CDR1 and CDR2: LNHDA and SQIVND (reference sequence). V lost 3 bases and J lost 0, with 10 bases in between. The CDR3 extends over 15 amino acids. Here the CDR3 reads CASSMPGWSTDTQYF. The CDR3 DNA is TGTGCCAGTAGTATGCCAGGGTGGAGCACAGATACGCAGTATTTT.

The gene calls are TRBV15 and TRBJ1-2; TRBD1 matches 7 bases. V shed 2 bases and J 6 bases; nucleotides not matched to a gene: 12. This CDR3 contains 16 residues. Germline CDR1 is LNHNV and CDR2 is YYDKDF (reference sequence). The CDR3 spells CATSRMTGRGGDGYTF. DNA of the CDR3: TGTGCCACCAGCAGAATGACAGGGAGGGGGGGGGATGGCTACACCTTC.

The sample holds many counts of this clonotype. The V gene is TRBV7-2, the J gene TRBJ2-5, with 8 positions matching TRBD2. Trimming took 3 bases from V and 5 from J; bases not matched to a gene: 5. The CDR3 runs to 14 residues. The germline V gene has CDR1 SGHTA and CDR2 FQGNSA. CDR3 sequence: CASSFSGGTETQYF. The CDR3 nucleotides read TGTGCCAGCAGCTTCAGCGGGGGCACGGAGACCCAGTACTTC.

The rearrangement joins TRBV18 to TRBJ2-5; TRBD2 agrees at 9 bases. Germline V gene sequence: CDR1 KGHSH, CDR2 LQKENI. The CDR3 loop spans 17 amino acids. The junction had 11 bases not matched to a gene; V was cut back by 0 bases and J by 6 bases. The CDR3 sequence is CASSPPNRAGGHKTQYF. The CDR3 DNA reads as TGTGCCAGCTCACCACCGAATCGGGCGGGAGGGCATAAGACCCAGTACTTC.

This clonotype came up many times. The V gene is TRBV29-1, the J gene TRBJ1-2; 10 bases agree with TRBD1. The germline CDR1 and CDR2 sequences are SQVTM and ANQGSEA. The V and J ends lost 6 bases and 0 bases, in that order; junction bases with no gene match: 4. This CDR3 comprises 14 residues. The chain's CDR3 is CSVRDRGTNYGYTF. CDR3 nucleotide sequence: TGCAGCGTCCGGGACAGGGGAACTAACTATGGCTACACCTTC.

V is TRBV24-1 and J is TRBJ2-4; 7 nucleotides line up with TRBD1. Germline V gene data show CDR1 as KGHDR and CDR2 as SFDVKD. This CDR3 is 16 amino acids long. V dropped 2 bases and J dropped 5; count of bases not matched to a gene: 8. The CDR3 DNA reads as TGTGCCACCAGTGATTGGGGGCAAGGGGGCCAAAACATTCAGTACTTC. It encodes CATSDWGQGGQNIQYF.

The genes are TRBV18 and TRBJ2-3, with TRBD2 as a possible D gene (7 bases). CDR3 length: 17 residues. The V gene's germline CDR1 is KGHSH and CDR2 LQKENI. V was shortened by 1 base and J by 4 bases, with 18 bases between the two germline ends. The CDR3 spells CASSPRVGRGGADTQYF. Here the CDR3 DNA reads TGTGCCAGCTCACCACGCGTCGGGAGAGGGGGGGCAGATACGCAGTATTTT.

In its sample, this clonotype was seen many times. CDR3 DNA sequence: TGTGCCAGCAGCCCATCCAGAACAGTTCAGGGCCTTGGCTACACCTTC. Amino acid sequence: CASSPSRTVQGLGYTF. V usage is TRBV7-2 and J usage is TRBJ1-2; possible D gene TRBD1, 5 bases. Germline lookup yields CDR1 SGHTA and CDR2 FQGNSA. This CDR3 has 16 amino acids. Trimming cost V 5 bases and J 7 bases, with 23 bases left between them.

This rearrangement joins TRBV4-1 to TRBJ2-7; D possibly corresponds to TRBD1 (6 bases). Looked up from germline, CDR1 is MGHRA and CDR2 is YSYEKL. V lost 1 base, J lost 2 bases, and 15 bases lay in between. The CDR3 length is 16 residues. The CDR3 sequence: CASSQVPGQGTYEQYF. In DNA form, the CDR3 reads TGCGCCAGCAGCCAAGTCCCGGGACAAGGAACCTACGAGCAGTACTTC.

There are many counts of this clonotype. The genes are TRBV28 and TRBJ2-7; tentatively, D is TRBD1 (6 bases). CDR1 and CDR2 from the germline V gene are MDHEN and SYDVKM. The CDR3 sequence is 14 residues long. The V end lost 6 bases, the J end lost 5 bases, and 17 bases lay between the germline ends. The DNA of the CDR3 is TGTGCCAGCAGGGCTGGGAGACAGGCTCACGAGCAGTACTTC. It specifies CASRAGRQAHEQYF.

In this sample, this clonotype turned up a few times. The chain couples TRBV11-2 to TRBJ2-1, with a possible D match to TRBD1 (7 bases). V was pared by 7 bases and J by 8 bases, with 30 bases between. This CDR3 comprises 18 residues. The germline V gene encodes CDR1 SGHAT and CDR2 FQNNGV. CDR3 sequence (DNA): TGTGCCAGCACCCTCGGGGGACTCCAGGGGGAAGTCGTCCATGAGCAGTTCTTC. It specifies CASTLGGLQGEVVHEQFF.

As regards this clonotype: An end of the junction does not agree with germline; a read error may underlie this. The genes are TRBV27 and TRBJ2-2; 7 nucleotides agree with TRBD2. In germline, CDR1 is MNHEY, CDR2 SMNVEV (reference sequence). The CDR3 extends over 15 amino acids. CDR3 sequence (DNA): TGTGCCAGCAGGGGGGGAGGGTCGAAGACCGGGGAGCTGTTTTTT. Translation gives CASRGGGSKTGELFF.

Written as DNA, the CDR3 is TGTGCCACCTCGGATAGCGGGCAATACAATGAGCAGTTCTTC. It translates to CATSDSGQYNEQFF. The chain uses TRBV15 and TRBJ2-1; 7 nucleotides match TRBD2. The CDR3 is 14 residues long. Trimming cost V 8 bases and J 4 bases; bases outside gene matches: 8. Germline V gene lookup returns CDR1 LNHNV and CDR2 YYDKDF (reference sequence).

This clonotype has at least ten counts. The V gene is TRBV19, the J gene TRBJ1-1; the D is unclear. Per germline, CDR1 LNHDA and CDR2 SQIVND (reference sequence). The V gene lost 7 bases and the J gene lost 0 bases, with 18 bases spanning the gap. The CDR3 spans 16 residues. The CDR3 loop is CASNTPPAHMNTEAFF. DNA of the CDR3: TGTGCCAGTAATACGCCGCCAGCCCACATGAACACTGAAGCTTTCTTT.

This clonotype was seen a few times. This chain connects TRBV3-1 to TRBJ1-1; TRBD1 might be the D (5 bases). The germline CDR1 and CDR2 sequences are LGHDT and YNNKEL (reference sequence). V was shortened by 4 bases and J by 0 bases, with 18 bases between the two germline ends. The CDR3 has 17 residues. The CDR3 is CASSPEGLGGVNTEAFF. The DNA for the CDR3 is TGTGCCAGCAGCCCCGAGGGGTTGGGGGGGGTGAACACTGAAGCTTTCTTT.

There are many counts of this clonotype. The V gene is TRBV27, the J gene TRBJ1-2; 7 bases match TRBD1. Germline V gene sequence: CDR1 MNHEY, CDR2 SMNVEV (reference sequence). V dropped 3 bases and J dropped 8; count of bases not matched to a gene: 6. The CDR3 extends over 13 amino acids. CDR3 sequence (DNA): TGTGCCAGCAGTTTCCGGCAGGGGGGCGGCTACACCTTC. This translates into CASSFRQGGGYTF.

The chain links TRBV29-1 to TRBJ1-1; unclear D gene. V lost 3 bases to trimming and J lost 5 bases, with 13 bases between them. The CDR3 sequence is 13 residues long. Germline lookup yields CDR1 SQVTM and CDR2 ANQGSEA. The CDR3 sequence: CSVDTGGLTEAFF. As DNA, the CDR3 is TGCAGCGTTGACACTGGTGGTCTAACTGAAGCTTTCTTT.

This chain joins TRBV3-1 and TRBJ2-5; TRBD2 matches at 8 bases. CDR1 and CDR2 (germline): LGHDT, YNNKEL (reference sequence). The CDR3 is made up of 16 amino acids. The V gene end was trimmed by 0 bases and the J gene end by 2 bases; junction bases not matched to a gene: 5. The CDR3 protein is CASSQEQSGGQETQYF. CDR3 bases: TGTGCCAGCAGCCAAGAGCAAAGCGGGGGACAAGAGACCCAGTACTTC.

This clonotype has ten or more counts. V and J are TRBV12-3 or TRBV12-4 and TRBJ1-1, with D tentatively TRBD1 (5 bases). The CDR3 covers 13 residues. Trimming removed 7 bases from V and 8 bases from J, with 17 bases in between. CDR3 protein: CASTPGGYREAFF. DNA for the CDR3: TGTGCCAGCACCCCCGGAGGCTACAGGGAAGCTTTCTTT.

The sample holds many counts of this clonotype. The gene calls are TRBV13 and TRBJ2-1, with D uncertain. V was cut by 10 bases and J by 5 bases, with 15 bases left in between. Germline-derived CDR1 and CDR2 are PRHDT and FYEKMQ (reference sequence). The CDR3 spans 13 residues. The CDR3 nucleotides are TGTGCCACGGCCCCATCCCCCCACAATGAGCAGTTCTTC. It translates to CATAPSPHNEQFF.

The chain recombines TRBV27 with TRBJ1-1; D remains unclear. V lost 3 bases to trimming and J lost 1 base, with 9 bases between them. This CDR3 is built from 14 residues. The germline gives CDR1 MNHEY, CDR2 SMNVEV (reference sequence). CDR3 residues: CASSFGLGNTEAFF. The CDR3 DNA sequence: TGTGCCAGCAGTTTCGGATTGGGGAACACTGAAGCTTTCTTT.